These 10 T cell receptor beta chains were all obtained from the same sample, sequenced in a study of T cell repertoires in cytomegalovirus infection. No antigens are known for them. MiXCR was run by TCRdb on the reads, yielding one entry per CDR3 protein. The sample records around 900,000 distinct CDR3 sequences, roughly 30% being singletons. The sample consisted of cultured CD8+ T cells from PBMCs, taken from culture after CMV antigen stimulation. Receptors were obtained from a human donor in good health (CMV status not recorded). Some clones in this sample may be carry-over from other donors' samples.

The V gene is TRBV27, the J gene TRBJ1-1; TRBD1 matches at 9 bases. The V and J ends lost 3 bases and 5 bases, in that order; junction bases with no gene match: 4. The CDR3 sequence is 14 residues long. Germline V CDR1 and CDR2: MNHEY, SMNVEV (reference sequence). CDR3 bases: TGTGCCAGCAGTTTTGGGACAGGGAAAACTGAAGCTTTCTTT. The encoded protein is CASSFGTGKTEAFF.

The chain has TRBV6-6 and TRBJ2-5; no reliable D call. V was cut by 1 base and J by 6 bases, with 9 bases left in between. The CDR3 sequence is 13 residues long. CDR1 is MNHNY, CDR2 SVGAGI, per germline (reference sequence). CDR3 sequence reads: CASSYYGRQTQYF. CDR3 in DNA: TGTGCCAGCAGTTACTACGGCCGGCAGACCCAGTACTTC.

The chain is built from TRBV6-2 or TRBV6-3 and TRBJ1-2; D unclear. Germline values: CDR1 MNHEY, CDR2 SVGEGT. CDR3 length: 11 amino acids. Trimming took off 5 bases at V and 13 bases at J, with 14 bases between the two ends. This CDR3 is CASSALAACTF. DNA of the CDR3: TGTGCCAGCAGTGCTCTGGCGGCATGCACCTTC.

This CDR3 is CASSLERRDGYTF. The CDR3 coding sequence is TGTGCCAGCAGCCTCGAACGACGGGATGGCTACACCTTC. The chain has TRBV7-6 and TRBJ1-2, with D hard to call. V was clipped by 5 bases and J by 6 bases, with 13 bases between them. The length of the CDR3 is 13 residues. From germline, CDR1 is SGHVS and CDR2 FNYEAQ.

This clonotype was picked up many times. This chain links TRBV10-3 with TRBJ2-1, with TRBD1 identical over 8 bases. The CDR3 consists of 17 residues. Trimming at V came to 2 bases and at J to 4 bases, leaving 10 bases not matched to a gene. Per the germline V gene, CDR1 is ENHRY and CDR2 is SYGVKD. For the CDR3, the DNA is TGTGCCATCAGTGAGCCCGCCCAGGGGGCTATTTACAATGAGCAGTTCTTC. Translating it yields CAISEPAQGAIYNEQFF.

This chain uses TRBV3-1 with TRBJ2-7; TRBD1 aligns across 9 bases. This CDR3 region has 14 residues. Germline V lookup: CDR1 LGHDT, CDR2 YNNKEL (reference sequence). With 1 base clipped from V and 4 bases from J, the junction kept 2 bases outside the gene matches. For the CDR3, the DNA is TGTGCCAGCAGCCAAGGGACAGGGGATTACGAGCAGTACGTC. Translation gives CASSQGTGDYEQYV.

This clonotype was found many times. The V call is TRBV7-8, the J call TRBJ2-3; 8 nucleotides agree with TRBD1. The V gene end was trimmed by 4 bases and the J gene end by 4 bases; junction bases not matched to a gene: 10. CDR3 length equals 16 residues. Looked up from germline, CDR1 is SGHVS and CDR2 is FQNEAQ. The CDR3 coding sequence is TGTGCCAGCAGCTACCGGGACAGGAGGATCCCAGATACGCAGTATTTT. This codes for CASSYRDRRIPDTQYF.

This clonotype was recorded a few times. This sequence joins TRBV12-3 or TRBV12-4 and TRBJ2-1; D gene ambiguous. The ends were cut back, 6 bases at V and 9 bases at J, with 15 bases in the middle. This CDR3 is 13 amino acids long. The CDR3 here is CASRGENRPEQFF. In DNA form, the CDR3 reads TGTGCCAGCAGGGGTGAGAATAGGCCTGAGCAGTTCTTC.

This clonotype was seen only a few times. The CDR3 reads CASSVEGTQYF. CDR3 in DNA: TGTGCCAGCAGTGTAGAGGGGACCCAGTACTTC. This chain uses TRBV7-2 with TRBJ2-5, with a weak D call TRBD2 (5 bases). The germline V and J ends were trimmed by 6 bases and 7 bases, with 9 bases remaining between them. Germline loops: CDR1 SGHTA, CDR2 FQGNSA. This CDR3 has 11 residues.

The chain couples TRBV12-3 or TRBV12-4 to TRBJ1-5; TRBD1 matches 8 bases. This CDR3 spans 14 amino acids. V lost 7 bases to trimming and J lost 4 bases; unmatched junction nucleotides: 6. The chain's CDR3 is CASINGQGNQPQHF. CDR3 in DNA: TGTGCCAGCATTAATGGACAGGGTAATCAGCCCCAGCATTTT.